The 18 T cell receptor beta chains reported below all come from one sample, sequenced in a study of Graves' ophthalmopathy and Graves' hyperthyroidism. Amplified TCR beta CDR3 regions were obtained using RNA transcripts as template. Scientists carried out first-round RT-PCR using HTBI primers and then a second-round multiplex PCR. TCRdb itself ran the multiplex PCR reads through MiXCR, one entry per CDR3 protein. The table lists about 740,000 distinct CDR3 sequences, about 44% of them singletons. The sample consisted of peripheral blood. The receptors originated from an adult man with Graves' ophthalmopathy.

At least ten counts were recorded for this clonotype. V and J are TRBV2 and TRBJ1-2, with D maybe TRBD1 (5 bases). Germline V gene lookup returns CDR1 SNHLY and CDR2 FYNNEI. CDR3 length: 16 amino acids. V was cut by 2 bases and J by 0 bases, with 13 bases left in between. The CDR3 nucleotides read TGTGCCAGCAGTGAAAAGGGGACGGAGGCTAACTATGGCTACACCTTC. Residues: CASSEKGTEANYGYTF.

The V call is TRBV9, the J call TRBJ1-4, with D hard to call. V lost 3 bases and J 2 bases, leaving 8 bases between the germline ends. Germline CDR1 reads SGDLS; CDR2 reads YYNGEE. The CDR3 has 14 residues. The CDR3, as DNA: TGTGCCAGCAGCGGGCAGGATACTAATGAAAAACTGTTTTTT. This encodes CASSGQDTNEKLFF.

Remarks on this clonotype: One end of the junction fails to match germline, which may point to a read error. This chain joins TRBV25-1 and TRBJ2-2; 8 nucleotides match TRBD1. In germline, CDR1 is MGHDK, CDR2 SYGVNS. CDR3 length: 16 residues. In DNA form, the CDR3 reads TGTGCCAGCAGCCGATCAGGACAGGGATGGGGCGGGGAGCCGTTTTTT. It codes for CASSRSGQGWGGEPFF.

This clonotype was seen at least ten times. This rearrangement joins TRBV11-2 to TRBJ1-5; 7 bases match TRBD1. Unmatched junction bases numbered 5, after V lost 5 bases and J lost 4 bases. The CDR3 runs to 14 residues. The germline gives CDR1 SGHAT, CDR2 FQNNGV. CDR3 DNA sequence: TGTGCCAGCAGCCCAGAACAGGGGAATCAGCCCCAGCATTTT. Encoded protein: CASSPEQGNQPQHF.

The genes are TRBV29-1 and TRBJ2-5; 9 nucleotides align to TRBD1. The CDR3 has 12 amino acids. Trimming removed 7 bases from V and 5 bases from J; junction bases left unmatched: 5. Germline CDR1 and CDR2: SQVTM and ANQGSEA. The CDR3 DNA is TGCAGCGGGACCGGGACAGGGGAGACCCAGTACTTC. This translates into CSGTGTGETQYF.

This clonotype was seen many times. V gene TRBV7-9 combines with J gene TRBJ2-7; unclear D gene. The CDR3 runs to 11 residues. Germline values: CDR1 SEHNR, CDR2 FQNEAQ (reference sequence). The V end lost 4 bases, the J end lost 5 bases, and 6 bases lay between the germline ends. The CDR3 DNA sequence: TGTGCCAGCAGCTCCGGAAACGAGCAGTACTTC. Translation gives CASSSGNEQYF. Filled out from reference TRBV7-9 and TRBJ2-7, the complete variable domain reads DTGVSQNPRHKITKRGQNVTFRCDPISEHNRLYWYRQTLGQGPEFLTYFQNEAQLEKSRLLSDRFSAERPKGSFSTLEIQRTEQGDSAMYLCASSSGNEQYFGPGTRLTVT.

The V and J genes are TRBV29-1 and TRBJ1-5; TRBD1 matches at 9 bases. Germline CDR1 SQVTM, CDR2 ANQGSEA. V shed 1 base, J shed 5 bases, and the junction held 0 bases outside the gene matches. This CDR3 spans 13 amino acids. CDR3 DNA sequence: TGCAGCGTTGAAGGGACAGGGGATCAGCCCCAGCATTTT. It codes for CSVEGTGDQPQHF.

The chain uses TRBV19 and TRBJ1-5; D possibly corresponds to TRBD1 (5 bases). There are 12 residues in the CDR3. V lost 6 bases to trimming and J lost 6 bases, with 9 bases between them. CDR1 is LNHDA and CDR2 is SQIVND in the germline V gene (reference sequence). CDR3: CASSREGQPQHF. In nucleotides, the CDR3 is TGTGCCAGTAGCAGGGAAGGTCAGCCCCAGCATTTT. Using reference TRBV19 and TRBJ1-5 for the parts outside the CDR3, the full variable domain is DGGITQSPKYLFRKEGQNVTLSCEQNLNHDAMYWYRQDPGQGLRLIYYSQIVNDFQKGDIAEGYSVSREKKESFPLTVTSAQKNPTAFYLCASSREGQPQHFGDGTRLSIL.

This chain uses TRBV24-1 with TRBJ1-5; 10 bases are shared with TRBD1. CDR3 length: 18 residues. The J segment lost 3 bases and the V segment lost 4 bases, leaving 11 bases of the junction unmatched. Per germline, CDR1 KGHDR and CDR2 SFDVKD. CDR3 residues: CATSDPGTGESSNQPQHF. Here the CDR3 DNA reads TGTGCCACCAGTGACCCAGGGACAGGGGAGTCGTCCAATCAGCCCCAGCATTTT.

This chain uses TRBV2 with TRBJ2-7; 9 bases match TRBD1. Trimming took 5 bases from V and 0 from J; bases not matched to a gene: 5. Germline CDR1 is SNHLY and CDR2 is FYNNEI. The CDR3 runs to 15 residues. The CDR3 sequence: CASSFGDRASYEQYF. CDR3 nucleotide sequence: TGTGCCAGCAGTTTTGGGGACAGGGCCTCCTACGAGCAGTACTTC.

This clonotype was seen a handful of times. The chain joins TRBV5-8 to TRBJ2-7; 10 bases align to TRBD1. The CDR3 runs 13 residues. Germline CDR1 SGHTS, CDR2 YDEGEE. With 3 bases clipped from V and 6 bases from J, the junction kept 3 bases outside the gene matches. The CDR3 protein is CASSYDRGREQYF. The CDR3 DNA is TGTGCCAGCAGCTACGACAGGGGGCGCGAGCAGTACTTC.

The chain couples TRBV25-1 to TRBJ1-5; no definite D call. V dropped 5 bases and J dropped 4 bases, with 15 bases sitting between them. This CDR3 is built from 15 residues. Germline values: CDR1 MGHDK, CDR2 SYGVNS. The CDR3 bases are TGTGCCAGCAGTTTATTCAGGACTGCGAATCAGCCCCAGCATTTT. Translation gives CASSLFRTANQPQHF.

This clonotype was seen a handful of times. This chain connects TRBV20-1 to TRBJ1-3; D may be TRBD1 (5 bases). This CDR3 comprises 18 residues. Trimming pared 4 bases from V and 1 base from J, leaving 23 bases between. Germline CDR1 reads DFQATT; CDR2 reads SNEGSKA (reference sequence). CDR3 DNA sequence: TGCAGTGCTATCCGCACGGGCCGGGGGTCTACATCTGGAAACACCATATATTTT. This gives the protein CSAIRTGRGSTSGNTIYF.

The chain carries TRBV10-3 and TRBJ2-2; 7 bases are a match to TRBD1. This CDR3 region has 13 residues. V lost 10 bases and J lost 4; bases outside the gene matches: 6. Germline CDR1 is ENHRY and CDR2 is SYGVKD. The CDR3 bases are TGTGCCAGCAGGGGGTCGGGCACCGGGGAGCTGTTTTTT. The encoded protein is CASRGSGTGELFF.

The CDR3, as DNA: TGCAGCGTTGAAGATCTACTCTACAATGAGCAGTTCTTC. This translates into CSVEDLLYNEQFF. The V gene is TRBV29-1, the J gene TRBJ2-1; D gene uncertain. Germline V gene lookup returns CDR1 SQVTM and CDR2 ANQGSEA. The V end lost 0 bases, the J end lost 3 bases, and 6 bases lay between the germline ends. The CDR3 is 13 amino acids.

The chain employs TRBV29-1 and TRBJ1-5, with D possibly matching TRBD1 (6 bases). Germline CDR1 SQVTM, CDR2 ANQGSEA. V lost 8 bases to trimming and J lost 5 bases, with 13 bases between them. This CDR3 region has 12 residues. CDR3 DNA: TGCAGCTTAGGATCAGGGGATCAGCCCCAGCATTTT. Protein sequence: CSLGSGDQPQHF.

For this clonotype: A read error may explain this, as a much larger clone is one base away. The V gene is TRBV25-1, the J gene TRBJ2-5; D is ambiguous. Trimming took 5 bases from V and 4 from J, leaving 14 bases between them. Germline CDR1 is MGHDK and CDR2 is SYGVNS. The CDR3 is 14 residues long. This chain's CDR3 is CASSYPFGPETQYF. As DNA, the CDR3 is TGTGCCAGCAGTTACCCGTTCGGCCCAGAGACCCAGTACTTC.

The chain joins TRBV7-3 to TRBJ2-5; tentative D call: TRBD1 (6 bases). CDR1 and CDR2 from the germline V gene are SGHTA and FQGTGA. The V gene lost 5 bases and the J gene lost 4 bases, with 17 bases spanning the gap. The CDR3 runs to 15 residues. The CDR3 region is CASSLSGTRAETQYF. The CDR3 DNA reads as TGTGCCAGCAGCCTCTCCGGGACACGGGCAGAGACCCAGTACTTC.